Below, one TCR beta chain is given with its context. The repertoire was sequenced with immunoSEQ multiplex PCR; TCRdb's copy has only in-frame clones and lacks some. There are about 320,000 clones in the sample; roughly 84% occur only once, and about 17% lies in the top ten. The data originate from a study of shared clonotypes between healthy human individuals. Trimming cost V 2 bases and J 3 bases; bases outside gene matches: 6. CDR1 is KGHSY, CDR2 FQNENV, per germline. The CDR3 length is 15 residues. The receptor comes from a man aged 18 to 29 in good health. Sequenced input: memory CD8+ T cells sorted from blood. Regarding subset: CD45RO+ cells pooled with CCR7-negative TemRA cells. The V call is TRBV16, the J call TRBJ1-1, with 7 nucleotides matching TRBD1. This chain's CDR3 is CASSQNTGEDTEAFF. Written as DNA, the CDR3 is TGTGCCAGCAGCCAAAACACAGGGGAGGACACTGAAGCTTTCTTT.